This is a list of T cell receptor beta chains from one sample in a study of CD8+ T cells in alopecia areata. The method was immunoSEQ multiplex PCR; TCRdb's version includes in-frame clones alone and lacks a portion of them. The table has roughly 59,000 clones, around 49% seen once. This material consisted of CD8+ T cells sorted from blood, taken at week 0. The receptors derive from a human donor with alopecia areata. Each CDR3 is given with its conserved first and last residue. The order of the fields is J gene, D gene, CDR3 length, clone size, V gene, CDR3 protein, CDR3 DNA. The D gene is left open where the match is weak. Rows give clone size only sometimes, using once, few, many, or a class for an expanded clone.

TRBJ2-5	TRBD2	15	NA	TRBV7-9	CASSRAGEWGGTQYF	TGTGCCAGCAGCAGAGCGGGAGAATGGGGAGGGACCCAGTACTTC
TRBJ2-1	NA	11	NA	TRBV29-1	CSVVGGNEQFF	TGCAGCGTCGTCGGGGGCAATGAGCAGTTCTTC
TRBJ2-3	NA	12	NA	TRBV11-2	CASSSIPDTQYF	TGTGCCAGCAGCTCGATTCCAGATACGCAGTATTTT
TRBJ2-5	NA	15	few	TRBV29-1	CSVERRGTLQETQYF	TGCAGCGTTGAAAGGAGGGGGACACTCCAAGAGACCCAGTACTTC
TRBJ2-7	NA	13	few	TRBV7-2	CASRELRGYEQYF	TGTGCCAGCAGGGAGCTAAGAGGGTACGAGCAGTACTTC
TRBJ2-1	TRBD2	15	few	TRBV7-2	CASSSGLAVYNEQFF	TGTGCCAGCAGCTCCGGACTAGCGGTCTACAATGAGCAGTTCTTC
TRBJ2-1	TRBD2	14	NA	TRBV27	CASTQAGVHNEQFF	TGTGCCAGCACCCAGGCGGGAGTCCACAATGAGCAGTTCTTC
TRBJ2-7	TRBD1	16	few	TRBV29-1	CSVEESSGQGAYEQYF	TGCAGCGTTGAAGAATCCTCCGGACAGGGGGCCTACGAGCAGTACTTC
TRBJ2-1	NA	15	many	TRBV6-1	CASSEGVRDFDEQFF	TGTGCCAGCAGTGAAGGGGTGCGGGATTTCGATGAGCAGTTCTTC
TRBJ2-3	NA	14	NA	TRBV5-1	CASSLVPETDTQYF	TGCGCCAGCAGCTTGGTGCCCGAGACAGATACGCAGTATTTT
TRBJ1-5	NA	13	once	TRBV30	CAWGHLSNQPQHF	TGTGCCTGGGGACACCTTAGCAATCAGCCCCAGCATTTT
TRBJ2-3	NA	14	few	TRBV25-1	CASSEYRGTDTQYF	TGTGCCAGCAGTGAATACAGGGGCACAGATACGCAGTATTTT
TRBJ2-7	NA	15	NA	TRBV29-1	CSVEIRNERVYEQYF	TGCAGCGTTGAAATCCGTAACGAGCGGGTCTACGAGCAGTACTTC
TRBJ1-2	TRBD1	16	NA	TRBV7-9	CASTTAGDRAHRGYTF	TGTGCCAGCACCACTGCCGGAGACAGGGCCCATAGGGGCTACACCTTC
TRBJ1-1	NA	14	NA	TRBV29-1	CSGAPGESNTEAFF	TGCAGCGGGGCCCCAGGGGAATCGAACACTGAAGCTTTCTTT
TRBJ2-7	TRBD1	13	NA	TRBV30	CAWDRENPYEQYF	TGTGCCTGGGACAGGGAAAACCCCTACGAGCAGTACTTC
TRBJ2-3	TRBD2	16	NA	TRBV7-3	CASSSGLAGGGDTQYF	TGTGCCAGCAGCTCGGGACTAGCGGGAGGGGGAGATACGCAGTATTTT
TRBJ2-7	TRBD2	13	once	TRBV6-1	CASGLAGTYEQYF	TGTGCCAGCGGACTAGCGGGAACCTACGAGCAGTACTTC
TRBJ2-7	NA	15	NA	TRBV4-2	CASSPRRGTPYEQYF	TGTGCCAGCAGTCCCAGAAGGGGAACCCCCTACGAGCAGTACTTC